The 6 T cell receptor beta chains given below trace back to one sample, sequenced in a study of shared clonotypes between healthy human individuals. The repertoire was sequenced with immunoSEQ multiplex PCR; TCRdb's copy has only in-frame clones and lacks some. Seen here are roughly 1,100,000 clones, more than 60% observed once, and the top ten hold approximately 1.5%. The sequencing sample was made of memory CD4+ T cells sorted from blood. Subset defined: CD45RA-negative fraction. Receptor source: a man between 18 and 29 years old in good health.

This chain connects TRBV6-5 to TRBJ2-6; the D is unclear. The CDR3 consists of 15 residues. Trimming removed 2 bases from V and 3 bases from J, with 8 bases in between. In germline, CDR1 is MNHEY, CDR2 SVGAGI. The CDR3 reads CASSYGPGGANVLTF. CDR3 nucleotide sequence: TGTGCCAGCAGTTACGGTCCTGGTGGGGCCAACGTCCTGACTTTC.

The rearrangement joins TRBV7-2 to TRBJ1-4, with D unclear. The CDR3 totals 12 residues. Germline V CDR1 and CDR2: SGHTA, FQGNSA. V dropped 6 bases and J dropped 8 bases, with 10 bases sitting between them. The CDR3 bases are TGTGCCAGCAGGCTTGGAGGAGAAAAACTGTTTTTT. Translating gives CASRLGGEKLFF.

The chain combines TRBV28 with TRBJ2-7; D is ambiguous. V lost 10 bases, J lost 1 base, and 11 bases lay in between. This CDR3 has 12 residues. Germline lookup yields CDR1 MDHEN and CDR2 SYDVKM. CDR3 sequence: CAISRRSYEQYF. Written as DNA, the CDR3 is TGTGCCATTAGTCGTAGATCCTACGAGCAGTACTTC.

The chain is built from TRBV5-1 and TRBJ2-6, with D uncertain. This CDR3 has 16 residues. In germline, CDR1 is SGHRS, CDR2 YFSETQ. Trimming left V 2 bases short and J 0 bases short, with 9 bases between. Written as DNA, the CDR3 is TGCGCCAGCAGCTTCCAGGCTTCCTCTGGGGCCAACGTCCTGACTTTC. Its translation: CASSFQASSGANVLTF.

In the case of this clone: In the same sample, other DNA sequences code for this CDR3. The chain links TRBV18 to TRBJ2-7; D unclear. From germline, CDR1 is KGHSH and CDR2 LQKENI. CDR3 length equals 12 residues. Trimming cost V 3 bases and J 1 base, with 4 bases left between them. In DNA form, the CDR3 reads TGTGCCAGCTCACCGAATTCCTACGAGCAGTACTTC. Protein: CASSPNSYEQYF.

The DNA for the CDR3 is TGCGCCAGCAGCGCCCGGGCAGGGAACACTGAAGCTTTCTTT. This gives the protein CASSARAGNTEAFF. The rearrangement links TRBV5-1 to TRBJ1-1; D uncertain. Per the germline V gene, CDR1 is SGHRS and CDR2 is YFSETQ. With 4 bases removed from V and 1 base from J, the gap between germline ends came to 11 bases. This CDR3 has 14 amino acids.